This T cell receptor (beta chain) derives from a study of blood T cell repertoires in COVID-19. Study overall: The samples span acute and convalescent COVID-19 from the United States, Italy and Spain. Nucleic acid was either cDNA or gDNA, and it came from T cells, B-cell-depleted T cells, or PBMCs.

With V trimmed by 3 bases and J by 4 bases, 7 bases remained unmatched. Per germline, CDR1 LNHDA and CDR2 SQIVND (reference sequence). This CDR3 spans 15 amino acids. Per the study methods: Researchers report that nucleated cell counts were estimated from reference gene primer amplification. The protocol was immunoSEQ multiplex PCR, while the TCRdb copy is restricted to in-frame clones and leaves out a portion. V and J calls and clone size come straight from that table; D and trimming were deduced from the DNA. In the table there are over 90,000 clones, 81% of which are singletons. The sequenced material came from peripheral blood. The sequence came from a man aged 60 to 75 with acute or convalescent COVID-19. V usage is TRBV19 and J usage is TRBJ2-3; TRBD2 matches at 7 bases. The CDR3 sequence: CASSIQTGGADTQYF. CDR3 sequence (DNA): TGTGCCAGTAGTATCCAGACGGGAGGAGCAGATACGCAGTATTTT. Full variable domain (rest looked up from reference TRBV19 and TRBJ2-3): DGGITQSPKYLFRKEGQNVTLSCEQNLNHDAMYWYRQDPGQGLRLIYYSQIVNDFQKGDIAEGYSVSREKKESFPLTVTSAQKNPTAFYLCASSIQTGGADTQYFGPGTRLTVL.